This TCR beta chain was profiled in a study of T cells expressing NK-cell markers. Overall study: All TCR beta repertoires analysed originated from sorted CD3+CD56+NKG2C+, CD3+CD56+NKG2C- and CD3+CD56-NKG2C+ T cells. Seven donors tested HCMV-seropositive and one tested seronegative among the eight sequenced. Findings of the study overall: In about six donors, dominant NKG2C+ clonotypes were roughly 1.0-7.5% of CD8+ T cells. The study found these clonotypes also leading the CD3+CD56-NKG2C+ fraction in several donors.

Concerning this clonotype itself: Its antigen is still unknown.

Germline V gives CDR1 SEHNR, CDR2 FQNEAQ (reference sequence). The CDR3 loop spans 16 amino acids. TCRdb reprocessed the 5' RACE reads and reports one entry per CDR3 protein, with no DNA. The record lists roughly 420,000 distinct CDR3 sequences, of which the ten most abundant hold approximately 6.8%. This sequence was found in a woman aged 18 to 75 in good health. Input material: blood T cells: a sorted CD56 or NKG2C T cell subset, CD4+ or CD8+ T cells, or bulk PBMC T cells (not recorded which). The chain uses TRBV7-9 and TRBJ2-1. The CDR3 protein is CASSLGKLAIYNEQFF.